This entry lists 18 T cell receptor beta chains sequenced from one sample in a study of patients and donors after allogeneic stem cell transplantation. TCRdb fed the RT-PCR reads into MiXCR, producing one record per CDR3 protein. The sample shows hundreds of thousands of distinct CDR3 sequences, 35% to 45% of them seen only once. The sequencing sample was made of blood, either unsorted or a sorted T cell fraction (not recorded which). Receptor source: a human donor who was either an allogeneic HSCT recipient or a stem cell or donor lymphocyte infusion donor (not recorded which). It is not recorded whose cells these are; they may come from a transplant donor.

The chain carries TRBV7-2 and TRBJ2-3, with D uncertain. Trimming took 4 bases from V and 2 from J, leaving 7 bases between them. The CDR3 sequence is 13 residues long. The V gene's germline CDR1 is SGHTA and CDR2 FQGNSA. The CDR3 is CASSYRHTDTQYF. The CDR3 nucleotides read TGTGCCAGCAGCTACCGCCACACAGATACGCAGTATTTT. Using reference TRBV7-2 and TRBJ2-3 for the parts outside the CDR3, the full variable domain is GAGVSQSPSNKVTEKGKDVELRCDPISGHTALYWYRQSLGQGLEFLIYFQGNSAPDKSGLPSDRFSAERTGGSVSTLTIQRTQQEDSAVYLCASSYRHTDTQYFGPGTRLTVL.

J is TRBJ1-5 and V is TRBV27; D is perhaps TRBD1 (6 bases). V gave up 3 bases and J gave up 6 bases, with 15 bases separating them. Germline-derived CDR1 and CDR2 are MNHEY and SMNVEV (reference sequence). This CDR3 region has 15 residues. The CDR3 sequence: CASSFSGGRSQPQHF. The CDR3 bases are TGTGCCAGCAGTTTTTCGGGGGGCCGAAGTCAGCCCCAGCATTTT.

This clonotype was seen only a few times. The chain joins TRBV27 to TRBJ1-2, with D uncertain. The CDR3 has 18 amino acids. The germline CDR1 and CDR2 sequences are MNHEY and SMNVEV (reference sequence). The V and J ends lost 0 bases and 0 bases respectively, with 17 bases between them. The CDR3 bases are TGTGCCAGCAGTTTATCGGTCCTCCCCCGGCAGGCTAACTATGGCTACACCTTC. Residues: CASSLSVLPRQANYGYTF.

The V and J genes are TRBV4-1 and TRBJ2-4; 7 bases align to TRBD1. There are 16 residues in the CDR3. CDR1 is MGHRA, CDR2 YSYEKL, per germline. The ends lost 0 bases at V and 6 bases at J; junction bases unmatched: 8. The CDR3 nucleotides read TGCGCCAGCAGCCAAGACCCGACAGGGTTGGGAAACATTCAGTACTTC. Its protein is CASSQDPTGLGNIQYF.

The V and J genes are TRBV4-3 and TRBJ1-5, with TRBD1 matching 7 bases. The length of the CDR3 is 15 residues. CDR1 is LGHNA, CDR2 YSLEER, per germline. J was trimmed by 5 bases and V by 4 bases; bases with no gene match: 8. The CDR3 DNA sequence: TGCGCCAGCAGCCGTCAGGGGGATGGACATCAGCCCCAGCATTTT. This sequence encodes CASSRQGDGHQPQHF.

The chain carries TRBV7-9 and TRBJ1-4; a possible D gene is TRBD1 (5 bases). The CDR3 is made up of 16 amino acids. V was trimmed by 1 base and J by 3 bases, leaving 12 bases between them. Germline-derived CDR1 and CDR2 are SEHNR and FQNEAQ (reference sequence). CDR3 residues: CASSLDGVTANEKLFF. CDR3 DNA: TGTGCCAGCAGCTTAGACGGTGTGACAGCTAATGAAAAACTGTTTTTT.

The chain recombines TRBV12-3 or TRBV12-4 with TRBJ2-7; TRBD1 matches 7 bases. V shed 6 bases and J 6 bases; nucleotides not matched to a gene: 8. The CDR3 extends over 13 amino acids. As DNA, the CDR3 is TGTGCCAGCAGCAGGGGACAGACCGGCGAGCAGTACTTC. Translating it yields CASSRGQTGEQYF.

The chain employs TRBV5-1 and TRBJ2-2, with no clear D. V lost 1 base and J 5 bases, leaving 6 bases between the germline ends. The CDR3 spans 13 residues. Germline CDR1 SGHRS, CDR2 YFSETQ. This CDR3 is CASSLSETGELFF. The CDR3 DNA reads TGCGCCAGCAGCTTGAGTGAGACCGGGGAGCTGTTTTTT.

The chain uses TRBV12-3 or TRBV12-4 and TRBJ1-2; D may be TRBD1 (5 bases). The CDR3 length is 13 residues. The V end was cut by 7 bases, the J end by 9 bases, with 18 bases between. The CDR3: CASTNTIAGRYTF. CDR3 DNA sequence: TGTGCCAGCACCAATACAATCGCGGGGCGCTACACCTTC.

J is TRBJ2-5 and V is TRBV29-1, with D possibly being TRBD2 (6 bases). This CDR3 has 13 amino acids. V dropped 6 bases and J dropped 5 bases, with 16 bases sitting between them. Looked up from germline, CDR1 is SQVTM and CDR2 is ANQGSEA. The DNA of the CDR3 is TGCAGCGTAGAGGGACTCCCGAAGGAGACCCAGTACTTC. Amino acids: CSVEGLPKETQYF.

The J gene is TRBJ2-5, the V gene TRBV5-1; tentatively, D is TRBD1 (5 bases). Germline V gene sequence: CDR1 SGHRS, CDR2 YFSETQ. V was trimmed by 6 bases and J by 6 bases, leaving 21 bases between them. The CDR3 has 15 amino acids. The CDR3 sequence: CASILTLGAQKTQYF. In DNA form, the CDR3 reads TGCGCCAGCATCCTAACACTTGGGGCGCAAAAGACCCAGTACTTC.

The rearrangement uses TRBV5-1 and TRBJ1-4, with 7 bases identical to TRBD1. V shed 7 bases, J shed 7 bases, and the junction held 10 bases outside the gene matches. This CDR3 is built from 14 residues. From germline, CDR1 is SGHRS and CDR2 YFSETQ. The CDR3 protein is CASFDGGGSEKLFF. DNA of the CDR3: TGCGCCAGCTTCGATGGAGGGGGCAGTGAAAAACTGTTTTTT.

This clonotype was detected a few times. The gene calls are TRBV24-1 and TRBJ2-3, with TRBD2 identical over 14 bases. The CDR3 sequence is 19 residues long. Trimming at V came to 4 bases and at J to 2 bases, leaving 10 bases not matched to a gene. Germline assignment: CDR1 KGHDR and CDR2 SFDVKD. Here the CDR3 reads CATSDPGTSGSRYTDTQYF. CDR3 in DNA: TGTGCCACCAGTGACCCCGGGACTAGCGGGAGCCGTTACACAGATACGCAGTATTTT.

This clonotype showed up just a few times. V and J are TRBV18 and TRBJ1-6; 7 bases line up with TRBD1. The germline CDR1 and CDR2 sequences are KGHSH and LQKENI. The CDR3 runs 13 residues. Trimming at V came to 6 bases and at J to 7 bases, leaving 3 bases not matched to a gene. The CDR3 is CASSGQRNSPLHF. The CDR3, as DNA: TGTGCCAGCTCGGGACAGAGAAATTCACCCCTCCACTTT.

The genes are TRBV7-9 and TRBJ2-5; 12 bases are shared with TRBD1. The CDR3 length is 16 residues. V lost 5 bases to trimming and J lost 2 bases; unmatched junction nucleotides: 6. Germline V gene lookup returns CDR1 SEHNR and CDR2 FQNEAQ (reference sequence). The CDR3 DNA is TGTGCCAGCAGCACCGGGACAGGGGGCGTTCAAGAGACCCAGTACTTC. Its translation is CASSTGTGGVQETQYF. Looking up the rest from reference TRBV7-9 and TRBJ2-5 gives the full variable domain: DTGVSQNPRHKITKRGQNVTFRCDPISEHNRLYWYRQTLGQGPEFLTYFQNEAQLEKSRLLSDRFSAERPKGSFSTLEIQRTEQGDSAMYLCASSTGTGGVQETQYFGPGTRLLVL.

This clonotype was detected once. The chain carries TRBV2 and TRBJ2-5; a possible D gene is TRBD2 (5 bases). This CDR3 has 13 amino acids. The ends were cut back, 7 bases at V and 2 bases at J, with 11 bases in the middle. Germline V gives CDR1 SNHLY, CDR2 FYNNEI. CDR3 in DNA: TGTGCCAGCATTAGAGGGTCTCAAGAGACCCAGTACTTC. Translation: CASIRGSQETQYF.

There are a few counts of this clonotype. This rearrangement joins TRBV19 to TRBJ1-1, with D perhaps TRBD1 (5 bases). The V gene's germline CDR1 is LNHDA and CDR2 SQIVND (reference sequence). V was shortened by 7 bases and J by 6 bases, with 18 bases between the two germline ends. This CDR3 spans 14 amino acids. The CDR3 DNA follows: TGTGCCAGTAACCGAACCCCGCAGGGCCCTGAAGCTTTCTTT. This sequence encodes CASNRTPQGPEAFF.

This chain uses TRBV10-3 with TRBJ2-1; unclear D gene. The CDR3 sequence is 16 residues long. Germline values: CDR1 ENHRY, CDR2 SYGVKD. Trimming left V 0 bases short and J 2 bases short, with 11 bases between. CDR3 loop: CAISESAARAYNEQFF. CDR3 coding DNA: TGTGCCATCAGTGAGTCGGCGGCGAGAGCCTACAATGAGCAGTTCTTC.